The clone carrying this T cell receptor beta chain has a handful of counts. Diagnoses were made from clinical symptoms, serum measures (thyroxine and TRAb), thyroid ultrasound and orbital computed tomography. This sample holds PBMCs from 8.5 to 10 ml fresh peripheral blood. Researchers took RNA transcripts and amplified the TCR beta CDR3 regions from them. During a first-round RT-PCR of the TCR CDR3, the HTBI primer set was used. TCRdb analysed the multiplex PCR reads with MiXCR anew, one entry per CDR3 protein. The sample holds a few hundred thousand distinct CDR3 sequences, approximately 17% seen once. Trimming took off 0 bases at V and 1 base at J, with 10 bases between the two ends. The CDR3 runs to 16 residues. CDR1 is SGDLS, CDR2 YYNGEE, per germline. This record comes from a study of T cells in Graves' hyperthyroidism and ophthalmopathy.

The V gene is TRBV9, the J gene TRBJ2-2; the D is unclear. The sample taken for sequencing was blood. The sequence was collected from a woman between 18 and 29 years old with Graves' ophthalmopathy. The CDR3 spells CASSVVSAQNTGELFF. CDR3 DNA: TGTGCCAGCAGCGTAGTATCGGCCCAGAACACCGGGGAGCTGTTTTTT.